The 26 T cell receptor beta chains below were found in one sample sequenced in a study of Graves' ophthalmopathy and Graves' hyperthyroidism. Amplification targeted the TCR beta CDR3 regions, with RNA transcripts as the source material. The authors performed first-round RT-PCR with HTBI primers and then a second-round multiplex PCR. TCRdb re-called the multiplex PCR reads with MiXCR, one entry per CDR3 protein. The sample gives over a million distinct CDR3 sequences, roughly two fifths of which show up once; 11% is in the top ten. Sample: peripheral blood or thyroid tissue (not recorded which). Receptors originate from an adult man with Graves' hyperthyroidism.

This clonotype was recorded many times. This chain links TRBV15 with TRBJ2-7; TRBD2 might be the D (5 bases). The V end was cut by 0 bases, the J end by 9 bases, with 15 bases between. Germline values: CDR1 LNHNV, CDR2 YYDKDF (reference sequence). This CDR3 is 14 amino acids long. CDR3 loop: CATSRDSQRDSQYF. CDR3 DNA sequence: TGTGCCACCAGCAGAGATTCCCAACGGGATTCGCAGTACTTC.

This clonotype was detected ten times or more. The CDR3 sequence: CSGGQSGGLNTEAFF. The DNA for the CDR3 is TGCAGCGGGGGGCAGTCTGGGGGTTTGAACACTGAAGCTTTCTTT. This chain uses TRBV29-1 with TRBJ1-1, with D perhaps matching TRBD1 (6 bases). CDR3 length: 15 residues. The V gene lost 7 bases and the J gene lost 0 bases, with 18 bases spanning the gap. The germline gives CDR1 SQVTM, CDR2 ANQGSEA.

Points on this clonotype: With a much larger clone just one base away, this may be a read error. The rearrangement uses TRBV5-1 and TRBJ1-6; D is perhaps TRBD1 (5 bases). Trimming stripped 0 bases from V and 6 bases from J, with 10 bases between. This CDR3 contains 15 residues. Per germline, CDR1 SGHRS and CDR2 YFSETQ. This chain's CDR3 is CASSLEAGTNSPLHF. CDR3 in DNA: TGCGCCAGCAGCTTGGAGGCAGGGACTAATTCACCCCTCCACTTT.

Many counts were recorded for this clonotype. V and J are TRBV29-1 and TRBJ2-2, with D unresolved. This CDR3 has 14 residues. Germline CDR1 and CDR2: SQVTM and ANQGSEA. Deletions cut 0 bases from V and 0 bases from J, with 5 bases between. This chain's CDR3 is CSVEERANTGELFF. In DNA, the CDR3 is TGCAGCGTTGAAGAGAGAGCGAACACCGGGGAGCTGTTTTTT.

This chain connects TRBV20-1 to TRBJ2-7, with 11 bases lining up with TRBD2. The V gene end was trimmed by 2 bases and the J gene end by 2 bases; junction bases not matched to a gene: 8. CDR3 size: 16 residues. From germline, CDR1 is DFQATT and CDR2 SNEGSKA (reference sequence). Here the CDR3 reads CSARLRGLAVAYEQYF. CDR3 DNA: TGCAGTGCTAGACTTAGGGGACTAGCGGTCGCCTACGAGCAGTACTTC.

This clonotype was observed at least ten times. V usage is TRBV7-8 and J usage is TRBJ1-3; the D is unclear. The V gene lost 4 bases and the J gene lost 0 bases, with 13 bases spanning the gap. The CDR3 has 16 amino acids. Germline V gene sequence: CDR1 SGHVS, CDR2 FQNEAQ. DNA of the CDR3: TGTGCCAGCAGCTCGGCCATCTTCAACTCTGGAAACACCATATATTTT. Its translation: CASSSAIFNSGNTIYF.

This clonotype was counted between two and nine times. This rearrangement joins TRBV5-8 to TRBJ2-5; a possible D gene is TRBD2 (7 bases). The CDR3 spans 13 residues. Per germline, CDR1 SGHTS and CDR2 YDEGEE. V dropped 4 bases and J dropped 3 bases, with 10 bases sitting between them. The CDR3 loop is CASSGRGKETQYF. The CDR3 DNA is TGTGCCAGCAGCGGGAGGGGGAAAGAGACCCAGTACTTC.

The table lists this clonotype with many counts. The chain carries TRBV19 and TRBJ1-4; D not certain. Looked up from germline, CDR1 is LNHDA and CDR2 is SQIVND (reference sequence). Trimming removed 4 bases at V and 7 bases at J, with 19 bases between. The CDR3 runs 16 residues. DNA for the CDR3: TGTGCCAGTAGTAGCCACCCCCGTGGCGGAGGTGAAAAACTGTTTTTT. It yields the protein CASSSHPRGGGEKLFF.

This clonotype has a count of ten or more. This chain joins TRBV11-2 and TRBJ2-7; 15 bases are a match to TRBD2. Per the germline V gene, CDR1 is SGHAT and CDR2 is FQNNGV. Trimming took 0 bases from V and 3 from J; bases not matched to a gene: 0. The CDR3 covers 16 residues. CDR3 sequence reads: CASSLEGLAGGYEQYF. In DNA form, the CDR3 reads TGTGCCAGCAGCTTAGAGGGACTAGCGGGGGGCTACGAGCAGTACTTC. Full variable domain (outside the CDR3, taken from reference TRBV11-2 and TRBJ2-7): EAGVAQSPRYKIIEKRQSVAFWCNPISGHATLYWYQQILGQGPKLLIQFQNNGVVDDSQLPKDRFSAERLKGVDSTLKIQPAKLEDSAVYLCASSLEGLAGGYEQYFGPGTRLTVT.

The chain links TRBV29-1 to TRBJ2-5, with 8 bases identical to TRBD1. The CDR3 is 12 amino acids. J lost 4 bases, V lost 4 bases, and 2 bases had no gene match. CDR1 and CDR2 (germline): SQVTM, ANQGSEA. The CDR3 DNA follows: TGCAGCGTTGTCAGGGGGCGAGAGACCCAGTACTTC. Its translation: CSVVRGRETQYF.

This clonotype was recorded many times. This chain links TRBV7-2 with TRBJ1-6; 9 bases fit TRBD1. Germline V gene lookup returns CDR1 SGHTA and CDR2 FQGNSA. The ends lost 5 bases at V and 9 bases at J; junction bases unmatched: 5. CDR3 length: 14 amino acids. In DNA, the CDR3 is TGTGCCAGCAGCGCGGGACAGGGTTCTTCACCCCTCCACTTT. It specifies CASSAGQGSSPLHF.

The chain employs TRBV11-1 and TRBJ2-7; 7 positions agree with TRBD1. Germline V gene data show CDR1 as SGHAT and CDR2 as FQDESV (reference sequence). This CDR3 region has 15 residues. V shed 2 bases, J shed 4 bases, and the junction held 8 bases outside the gene matches. The chain's CDR3 is CASSLYSGGNYEQYF. CDR3 coding DNA: TGTGCCAGCAGCTTATACTCAGGGGGTAATTACGAGCAGTACTTC.

This clonotype was recorded at least ten times. This chain links TRBV2 with TRBJ2-7, with 7 bases lining up with TRBD1. CDR3 size: 13 residues. The germline CDR1 and CDR2 sequences are SNHLY and FYNNEI. Losses at the gene ends were 10 bases for V and 2 bases for J; bases not matched to a gene: 8. CDR3 nucleotide sequence: TGTGCCACTACCCGGGACAGCACCTACGAGCAGTACTTC. It encodes CATTRDSTYEQYF.

This chain uses TRBV7-2 with TRBJ1-2; 9 bases are shared with TRBD1. Germline-derived CDR1 and CDR2 are SGHTA and FQGNSA. V shed 1 base and J 3 bases; nucleotides not matched to a gene: 6. This CDR3 has 16 residues. The DNA of the CDR3 is TGTGCCAGCAGCTTAGTCTCCGGGACAGGGCACTATGGCTACACCTTC. Amino acid sequence: CASSLVSGTGHYGYTF.

Comment on this clonotype: A much larger clonotype is one base distant, so this may be a read error. The V and J genes are TRBV5-6 and TRBJ1-1, with D possibly TRBD1 on 5 matching bases. CDR1 SGHDT and CDR2 YYEEEE come from the germline V gene. The CDR3 loop spans 14 amino acids. The CDR3 loop is CASGLTPGGTEAFF. In nucleotides, the CDR3 is TGTGCCAGCGGCTTAACACCCGGGGGGACTGAAGCTTTCTTT. The whole variable domain, filled in from reference TRBV5-6 and TRBJ1-1, reads DAGVTQSPTHLIKTRGQQVTLRCSPKSGHDTVSWYQQALGQGPQFIFQYYEEEERQRGNFPDRFSGHQFPNYSSELNVNALLLGDSALYLCASGLTPGGTEAFFGQGTRLTVV.

A note on this clonotype: The junction does not match germline at one end; this may be a read error. The J gene is TRBJ1-1, the V gene TRBV9; no clear D. CDR1 SGDLS and CDR2 YYNGEE come from the germline V gene. The CDR3 loop spans 14 amino acids. CDR3 region: CTSSLGNWNTEAFF. The CDR3 DNA reads as TGTACCAGCAGCCTAGGGAATTGGAACACTGAAGCTTTCTTT.

Comments on this clonotype: One base away lies a much larger clone, so this may be a sequencing read error. The genes are TRBV7-2 and TRBJ1-1; tentatively, D is TRBD1 (5 bases). Trimming left V 5 bases short and J 0 bases short, with 16 bases between. Germline-derived CDR1 and CDR2 are SGHTA and FQGNSA. The length of the CDR3 is 16 residues. The CDR3: CASSPMSGALNTEAFF. CDR3 DNA: TGTGCCAGCAGCCCGATGAGTGGGGCACTGAACACTGAAGCTTTCTTT.

CDR3 DNA sequence: TGTGCCAGCAGTTACCTCGCAGGGGGCATCGGTGAAGCTTTCTTT. It yields the protein CASSYLAGGIGEAFF. The chain carries TRBV6-5 and TRBJ1-1; TRBD1 aligns across 8 bases. With 2 bases clipped from V and 7 bases from J, the junction kept 9 bases outside the gene matches. The CDR3 loop spans 15 amino acids. Germline CDR1 and CDR2: MNHEY and SVGAGI.

This clonotype has a count of ten or more. The gene calls are TRBV5-4 and TRBJ1-1, with unresolved D. CDR1 SGHNT and CDR2 YYREEE come from the germline V gene (reference sequence). The CDR3 is 12 residues long. Trimming removed 2 bases from V and 3 bases from J, with 5 bases in between. The CDR3 DNA follows: TGTGCCAGCAGCTTCATCGACACTGAAGCTTTCTTT. Its protein is CASSFIDTEAFF.

This chain connects TRBV7-2 to TRBJ2-2, with TRBD1 identical over 8 bases. J gave up 7 bases and V 6 bases, and 10 bases lay outside the gene matches. This CDR3 spans 15 amino acids. Germline lookup yields CDR1 SGHTA and CDR2 FQGNSA. The CDR3 DNA sequence: TGTGCCAGCAGGACTGACAGGGGCACGGTCGGGGAGCTGTTTTTT. The encoded protein is CASRTDRGTVGELFF. The complete variable domain, with remaining parts taken from reference TRBV7-2 and TRBJ2-2, reads GAGVSQSPSNKVTEKGKDVELRCDPISGHTALYWYRQSLGQGLEFLIYFQGNSAPDKSGLPSDRFSAERTGGSVSTLTIQRTQQEDSAVYLCASRTDRGTVGELFFGEGSRLTVL.

This clonotype was observed a few times. The junction departs from the called germline gene at one end, perhaps through a read error. V usage is TRBV10-3 and J usage is TRBJ1-2; 8 bases agree with TRBD1. This CDR3 is built from 15 residues. The germline gives CDR1 ENHRY, CDR2 SYGVKD. For the CDR3, the DNA is TGTGCCAGCAGTGAAGCGCGACAGGGGTACCGCGGCTACACCTTC. Translating it yields CASSEARQGYRGYTF.

As concerns this clonotype: Given a much more abundant clone one base away, this may be a read error. V gene TRBV10-3 combines with J gene TRBJ2-5, with 9 bases fitting TRBD2. CDR1 and CDR2 from the germline V gene are ENHRY and SYGVKD. V lost 5 bases to trimming and J lost 4 bases; unmatched junction nucleotides: 2. The CDR3 has 13 residues. The CDR3 sequence: CAISILAGETQYF. CDR3 coding DNA: TGTGCCATCAGTATACTAGCGGGAGAGACCCAGTACTTC.

The CDR3 DNA is TGCGCCAGCAGCCAGCCCGGGACTAGCGCTTACAATGAGCAGTTCTTC. It encodes CASSQPGTSAYNEQFF. The gene calls are TRBV4-3 and TRBJ2-1; 10 positions agree with TRBD2. CDR3 length equals 16 residues. CDR1 LGHNA and CDR2 YSLEER come from the germline V gene. Germline trimming cut 3 bases from V and 4 bases from J; bases unmatched to any gene: 6.

J is TRBJ2-5 and V is TRBV18, with unresolved D. The CDR3 is made up of 16 amino acids. The V end was cut by 0 bases, the J end by 0 bases, with 11 bases between. Germline V CDR1 and CDR2: KGHSH, LQKENI. CDR3 residues: CASSPPAEQYQETQYF. The CDR3 nucleotides read TGTGCCAGCTCACCACCGGCGGAGCAGTACCAAGAGACCCAGTACTTC. Full variable domain (missing parts from reference TRBV18 and TRBJ2-5): NAGVMQNPRHLVRRRGQEARLRCSPMKGHSHVYWYRQLPEEGLKFMVYLQKENIIDESGMPKERFSAEFPKEGPSILRIQQVVRGDSAAYFCASSPPAEQYQETQYFGPGTRLLVL.

This chain links TRBV6-2 or TRBV6-3 with TRBJ1-1; a weak D match, TRBD1 (5 bases). The germline gives CDR1 MNHEY, CDR2 SVGEGT. V lost 1 base to trimming and J lost 10 bases, with 19 bases between them. There are 15 residues in the CDR3. The CDR3 coding sequence is TGTGCCAGCAGTTACTTACAGGCCGGGTCTAGTGGAGCTTTCTTT. Translation gives CASSYLQAGSSGAFF.

This chain connects TRBV29-1 to TRBJ1-5, with 7 bases identical to TRBD1. The CDR3 contains 12 residues. The trim removed 7 bases at V and 7 bases at J, leaving 7 bases unmatched. Germline V gene data show CDR1 as SQVTM and CDR2 as ANQGSEA. CDR3 bases: TGCAGCGGCTTACAGGGGAGACAGCCCCAGCATTTT. Its translation is CSGLQGRQPQHF.